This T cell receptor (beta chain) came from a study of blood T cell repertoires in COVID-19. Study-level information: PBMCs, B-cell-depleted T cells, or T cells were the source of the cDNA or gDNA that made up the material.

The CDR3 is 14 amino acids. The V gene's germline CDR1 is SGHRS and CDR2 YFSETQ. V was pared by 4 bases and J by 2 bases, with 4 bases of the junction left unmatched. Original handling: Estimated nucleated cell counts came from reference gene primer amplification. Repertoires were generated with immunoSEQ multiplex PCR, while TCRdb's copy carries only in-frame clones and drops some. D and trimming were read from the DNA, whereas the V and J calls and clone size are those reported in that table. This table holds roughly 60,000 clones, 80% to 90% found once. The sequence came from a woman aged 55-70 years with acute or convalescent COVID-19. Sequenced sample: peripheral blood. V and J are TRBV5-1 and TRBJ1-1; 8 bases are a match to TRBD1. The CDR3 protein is CASSPTGANTEAFF. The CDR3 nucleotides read TGCGCCAGCAGCCCGACAGGGGCTAACACTGAAGCTTTCTTT.